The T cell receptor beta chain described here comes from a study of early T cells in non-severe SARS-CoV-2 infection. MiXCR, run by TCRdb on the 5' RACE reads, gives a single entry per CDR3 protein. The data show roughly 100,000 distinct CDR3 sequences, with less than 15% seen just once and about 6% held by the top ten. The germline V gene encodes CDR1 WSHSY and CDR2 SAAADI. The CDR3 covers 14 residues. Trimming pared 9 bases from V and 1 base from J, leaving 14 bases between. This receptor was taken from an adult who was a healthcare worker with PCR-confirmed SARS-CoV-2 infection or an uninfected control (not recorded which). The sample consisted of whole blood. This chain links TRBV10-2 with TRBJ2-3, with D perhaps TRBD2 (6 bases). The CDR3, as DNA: TGCGCCAGTGGGTGGCGGGAACGCACAGATACGCAGTATTTT. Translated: CASGWRERTDTQYF.